The following is a TCR beta chain sequence with its context. Its recognized antigen is unknown. Per-base qualities were not stored, and no clone one base away is much larger. Library preparation employed the immunoSEQ multiplex PCR assay. To provide template for TCR sequencing, every sample had RNA extracted and reverse transcribed into cDNA. SuperScript III was used for first-strand cDNA synthesis, primed with a 2:1 mix of oligo-dT and random hexamers. Amplification bias was assessed with a synthetic immune receptor repertoire, and residual bias was removed computationally. Concerning the study's data processing: Raw reads were preprocessed to remove errors, and CDR3 was defined by IMGT conventions from the conserved cysteine to phenylalanine. To get clonality, Shannon entropy was normalized by log2 of the number of productive unique TCRs and the result was subtracted from 1. Whether scalp clones were CD4 or CD8 was inferred by matching scalp TCRbeta sequences against CD4 and CD8 repertoires sorted from blood. TCRdb obtained this table from immuneACCESS and retained in-frame rearrangements with V and J assigned. These tables miss some clones; where compared with another copy, unresolved V genes account for less than half of the shortfall, and the remainder is unexplained. V and J calls and clone size are copied from that table; D and trimming were computed from the DNA. This sample lists about 40,000 clones; around nine tenths were detected once. Approximately 17% of the sample rests with the top ten.

The CDR3 contains 15 residues, cysteine and phenylalanine counted. The entry retains the CDR3 DNA only, 45 bases that are in frame from base 1. The CDR1 and CDR2 encoded by the germline V gene are MNHNS and SASEGT. Trimming leaves V shorter by 2 bases and J shorter by 6 bases, with the junction holding 2 bases beyond the gene matches. Interpreted using the paper, the time point label stands for: about 25 weeks on oral tofacitinib. This sample's treatment or condition label indicates: oral pan-JAK inhibitor, 5-10 mg twice daily. Lesional scalp punch biopsies and peripheral blood were collected from alopecia areata patients. PBMCs were isolated by density centrifugation and stained for CD3, CD4 and CD8, after which CD4+ and CD8+ T cells were sorted on a FACSAria. The data belong to a study of CD8+ T cells in alopecia areata (dated 2018 in TCRdb). General notes on the study: Treated patients were enrolled in an open-label pilot trial of oral tofacitinib at 5 to 10 mg twice daily for moderate-to-severe alopecia areata. Patients received tofacitinib for 6 to 18 months and were then followed off drug for 6 months to check for delayed response and recurrence. In treated patients, disease severity was measured using the SALT score, which gives the percentage of scalp surface area affected. High-throughput TCRbeta sequencing was used to examine T cell clonal expansion in alopecia areata in both the C3H/HeJ mouse model and human patients. In humans, TCRbeta sequencing was performed on scalp tissue and on sorted CD4+ and CD8+ peripheral blood T cells from healthy controls and from patients with patchy or totalis/universalis alopecia areata. Biopsies were taken from tofacitinib-treated patients at baseline and at 4 and 24 weeks of treatment, and a later scalp biopsy was taken in several of the tofacitinib-treated patients. Scalp clonality was compared among normal scalp (n=4), patchy alopecia areata scalp (n=8), and alopecia totalis/universalis scalp (n=8). RNA came from the PAXgene miRNA kit for fixed scalp, the miRNeasy kit for PBMCs, and the RNeasy kit for mouse skin. TCRbeta CDR3 regions were amplified by immunoSEQ multiplex PCR using 35 Vbeta forward and 13 Jbeta reverse primers.

Broad study findings and their caveats: Higher clonality and more expanded CD8+ clones were observed in lesional scalp than in normal scalp, particularly in alopecia totalis/universalis, a finding suggestive of antigenic drive. Scalp TCR repertoire analysis is complicated because resident alphabeta T cells in normal human skin are also sequenced, whereas mouse skin is dominated by gammadelta T cells. Many expanded lesional clones were found to persist in scalp and blood during tofacitinib treatment, and relapse after treatment cessation may be partly explained by this persistence. With tofacitinib, both scalp clonality and the number of expanded CD8+ clones among the top 100 scalp clones went down significantly. Shared TCR sequences between patients were less evident than in mice, which may be partly attributable to HLA diversity in the patient population. The treated cohort was small, with a single nonresponder, so links between baseline CD8+ expansion and response need larger studies.

The material sequenced was CD8+ T cells sorted from blood, taken at week 24, from a patient treated with tofacitinib. Here the chain combines TRBV6-1 and TRBJ2-1, with 12 junctional bases fitting TRBD2. The sequence came from a human donor with alopecia areata. This receptor carries the CDR3 CASSESSGGANEQFF. Read as DNA, the sequence is TGTGCCAGCAGTGAATCTAGCGGGGGGGCCAATGAGCAGTTCTTC.